This T cell receptor (beta chain) was sequenced in a study of CD8 T cells in ankylosing spondylitis. This clonotype has a count of ten or more. No antigen is known for it. CDR3 length: 14 residues. V was trimmed by 0 bases and J by 0 bases, leaving 5 bases between them. Germline CDR1 is SEHNR and CDR2 is FQNEAQ (reference sequence). General study results and limits: Roughly 8 highly homologous variants made up a TCR beta motif, and this motif appeared characteristic of ankylosing spondylitis blood.

TCRdb re-analysed the 5' RACE reads in MiXCR, keeping a single row per CDR3 protein. The sample records over 450,000 distinct CDR3 sequences, 10% to 15% being singletons. The rearrangement uses TRBV7-9 and TRBJ1-1; D remains ambiguous. The origin of this receptor is a male donor with ankylosing spondylitis. The source material was blood, either unsorted or a sorted T cell fraction (not recorded which). The CDR3 loop is CASSLARVNTEAFF. CDR3 nucleotides: TGTGCCAGCAGCTTAGCGCGGGTGAACACTGAAGCTTTCTTT.